This T cell receptor (beta chain) originates from a study of T cells in Graves' hyperthyroidism and ophthalmopathy. Study-level findings and limits: The model predicted ophthalmopathy a median roughly 6.3 months before onset.

TCR beta CDR3 regions were amplified from RNA transcripts. The study used the HTBI primer set for a first-round RT-PCR of the TCR CDR3. TCRdb re-called the multiplex PCR reads through MiXCR, storing one row per CDR3 protein. The sample carries about 49,000 distinct CDR3 sequences, roughly 50% recorded once. The CDR3 has 14 residues. Germline V gives CDR1 MGHRA, CDR2 YSYEKL. V lost 1 base, J lost 4 bases, and 7 bases lay in between. This clonotype occurred many times. As yet, its antigen is unknown. The genes are TRBV4-1 and TRBJ1-4; D not certain. This sequence was found in a man between 18 and 35 years old with Graves' hyperthyroidism. Input material: peripheral blood or thyroid tissue (not recorded which). CDR3 DNA sequence: TGCGCCAGCAGCCAAGGGACCGGTAATGAAAAACTGTTTTTT. Translating gives CASSQGTGNEKLFF.